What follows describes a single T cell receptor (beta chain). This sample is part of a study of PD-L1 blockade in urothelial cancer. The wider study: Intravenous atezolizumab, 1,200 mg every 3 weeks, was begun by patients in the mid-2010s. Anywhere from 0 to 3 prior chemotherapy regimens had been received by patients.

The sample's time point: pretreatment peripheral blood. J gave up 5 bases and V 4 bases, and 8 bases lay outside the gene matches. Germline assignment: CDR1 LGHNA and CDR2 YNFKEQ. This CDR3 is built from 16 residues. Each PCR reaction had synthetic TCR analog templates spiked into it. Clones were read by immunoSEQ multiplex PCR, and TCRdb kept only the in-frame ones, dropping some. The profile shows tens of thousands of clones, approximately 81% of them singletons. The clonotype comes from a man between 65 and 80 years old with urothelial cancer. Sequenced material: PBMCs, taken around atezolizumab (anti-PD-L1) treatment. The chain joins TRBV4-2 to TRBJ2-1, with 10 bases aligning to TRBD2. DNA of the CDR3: TGTGCCAGCAGCCTTCCAGCGGGAGGGCCGCACAATGAGCAGTTCTTC. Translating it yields CASSLPAGGPHNEQFF.